The entry that follows covers one TCR beta chain sequence. Its antigen is still unknown. The data originate from a study of blood T cells in healthy people across ages. Study-wide points: Strongly correlated with naive T cell percentage was TCR beta diversity.

Germline CDR1 and CDR2: DFQATT and SNEGSKA (reference sequence). The ends were cut back, 1 base at V and 6 bases at J, with 13 bases in the middle. The CDR3 has 13 amino acids. Then a second PCR, running roughly 7 to 12 cycles, was carried out with a sample-barcoded 5' primer and a J-beta primer mix. TCRdb reanalysed the 5' RACE reads using MiXCR and keeps one entry per CDR3 protein. The sample includes about 640,000 distinct CDR3 sequences, under 65% seen only once; the top ten take 30% to 40%. This sequence was found in a man aged 55 to 70 in good health. The V call is TRBV20-1, the J call TRBJ2-7; D not resolved. Sequences were obtained from blood. The CDR3 protein is CSARGNLLGEQYF. CDR3 nucleotide sequence: TGCAGTGCTAGAGGGAACCTCCTAGGCGAGCAGTACTTC.